This note documents a single T cell receptor beta chain sequence. Then a second PCR, running roughly 7 to 11 cycles, was carried out with a sample-barcoded 5' primer and a J-beta primer mix. Each cDNA molecule was tagged by a template-switch adaptor that had 12 random nucleotides. MiXCR, run by TCRdb on the 5' RACE reads, gives a single entry per CDR3 protein. The repertoire holds roughly 1.5 million distinct CDR3 sequences, with roughly two fifths as singletons. This record belongs to a study of blood T cells in healthy people across ages. Study as a whole: The capture of about one barcoded beta molecule per two T cells was achieved by template switching.

Trimming removed 7 bases from V and 1 base from J, with 12 bases in between. The CDR3 sequence is 14 residues long. CDR1 and CDR2 (germline): MNHEY, SMNVEV (reference sequence). The J gene is TRBJ2-3, the V gene TRBV27, with D unresolved. This sequence was found in a woman under 30 in good health. The sample taken for sequencing was blood. The CDR3 is CASKSPLGTDTQYF. Written as DNA, the CDR3 is TGTGCCAGCAAGAGCCCCTTGGGCACAGATACGCAGTATTTT.